The sequence of this T cell receptor beta chain was determined in a study of blood T cell repertoires in COVID-19. Turning to the study itself: COVID-19 samples from acute and convalescent phases originated in the United States, Italy and Spain.

The authors' processing: The assay estimated nucleated cells by amplifying reference gene primers. TCRdb's copy holds only in-frame clones and misses some; the assay was immunoSEQ multiplex PCR. D and trimming were read from the DNA, whereas the V and J calls and clone size are those reported in that table. The sample has 100,000 or so clones; 84% are singletons. The CDR3 runs to 14 residues. V lost 4 bases, J lost 6 bases, and 13 bases lay in between. CDR1 is SQVTM and CDR2 is ANQGSEA in the germline V gene. This clonotype was obtained from a man aged 70-80 years with active or convalescent COVID-19. What was sequenced was peripheral blood. V is TRBV29-1 and J is TRBJ1-6; D may be TRBD1 (5 bases). The CDR3 loop is CSVGGEGSNSPLHF. In DNA, the CDR3 is TGCAGCGTTGGCGGGGAGGGGAGTAATTCACCCCTCCACTTT.